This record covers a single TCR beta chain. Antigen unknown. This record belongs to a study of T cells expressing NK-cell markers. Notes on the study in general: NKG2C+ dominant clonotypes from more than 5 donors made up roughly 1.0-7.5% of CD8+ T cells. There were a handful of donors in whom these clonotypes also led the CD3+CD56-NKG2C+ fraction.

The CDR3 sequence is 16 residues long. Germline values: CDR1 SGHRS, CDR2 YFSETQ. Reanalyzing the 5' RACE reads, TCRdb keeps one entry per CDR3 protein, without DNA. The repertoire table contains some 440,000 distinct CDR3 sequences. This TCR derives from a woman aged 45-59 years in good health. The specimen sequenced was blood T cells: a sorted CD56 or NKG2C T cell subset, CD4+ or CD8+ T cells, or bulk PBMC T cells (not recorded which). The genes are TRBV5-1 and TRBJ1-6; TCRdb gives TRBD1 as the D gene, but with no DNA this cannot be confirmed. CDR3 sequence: CASSLGVGQGNSPLHF.